This T cell receptor (beta chain) was retrieved from a study of blood T cell repertoires in COVID-19. In the original analysis: Estimation of nucleated cell counts was performed using reference gene primer amplification. Here immunoSEQ multiplex PCR was the method, and the copy in TCRdb shows in-frame clones only, minus some. For V, J and clone size, that table is used; D and trimming come from the DNA. The sample lists some 59,000 clones; 80% to 90% were seen once. CDR3 length: 14 residues. The germline gives CDR1 LGHDT, CDR2 YNNKEL (reference sequence). Trimming cost V 4 bases and J 3 bases, with 13 bases left between them.

The receptor was derived from a man in his 60s with acute or convalescent COVID-19. J is TRBJ2-7 and V is TRBV3-1 (or the pseudogene TRBV3-2); a possible D gene is TRBD2 (6 bases). Sequencing used peripheral blood. The CDR3 is CASSLYAGGYEQYF. In nucleotides, the CDR3 is TGTGCCAGCAGCCTCTACGCCGGGGGCTACGAGCAGTACTTC.